Listed below are T cell receptor beta chains from one sample, sequenced in a study of sequential checkpoint blockade in melanoma. Profiling relied on immunoSEQ multiplex PCR, and the TCRdb table lists in-frame clones only, not all of them. The sample lists about 11,000 clones, less than 30% occurring once. This specimen consisted of tumor tissue (inferred from file names), obtained from a patient given nivolumab and ipilimumab in sequence. These TCRs come from a human donor with melanoma. CDR3s include the opening cysteine and the closing phenylalanine or tryptophan. The order of the fields is clone size, V gene, J gene, D gene, CDR3 protein, CDR3 DNA. The D gene is left open where the match is weak. Only some rows state a clone size, as once, few, many or a class for expanded clones.

clone_size: many; v_call: TRBV11-3; j_call: TRBJ2-1; d_call: TRBD1; cdr3_aa: CASTRQGSNNEQFF; cdr3_nt: TGTGCCAGCACAAGACAGGGGAGTAACAATGAGCAGTTCTTC
clone_size: few; v_call: TRBV9; j_call: TRBJ2-2; d_call: -; cdr3_aa: CASSERSYTGELFF; cdr3_nt: TGTGCCAGCAGCGAGAGGTCCTACACCGGGGAGCTGTTTTTT
clone_size: -; v_call: TRBV5-1; j_call: TRBJ2-1; d_call: TRBD2; cdr3_aa: CASSAHGWLAGGQNEQFF; cdr3_nt: TGCGCCAGCAGCGCCCACGGTTGGCTAGCGGGGGGGCAAAATGAGCAGTTCTTC
clone_size: -; v_call: TRBV6-8; j_call: TRBJ1-1; d_call: -; cdr3_aa: CASRILGRNTEAFF; cdr3_nt: TGTGCCAGCAGGATACTAGGACGGAACACTGAAGCTTTCTTT
clone_size: -; v_call: TRBV11-3; j_call: TRBJ1-1; d_call: -; cdr3_aa: CASSLSGGVGLEAFF; cdr3_nt: TGTGCCAGCAGCTTATCGGGGGGCGTGGGCCTGGAAGCTTTCTTT
clone_size: -; v_call: TRBV4-1; j_call: TRBJ2-1; d_call: -; cdr3_aa: CASSQDLGGSYNEQFF; cdr3_nt: TGCGCCAGCAGCCAAGATTTGGGGGGCTCCTACAATGAGCAGTTCTTC
clone_size: -; v_call: TRBV19; j_call: TRBJ1-5; d_call: -; cdr3_aa: CASNGLINQPQHF; cdr3_nt: TGTGCCAGCAACGGACTGATCAATCAGCCCCAGCATTTT
clone_size: once; v_call: TRBV30; j_call: TRBJ2-5; d_call: TRBD1; cdr3_aa: CAFPGQGGETQYF; cdr3_nt: TGTGCCTTTCCGGGACAGGGAGGTGAGACCCAGTACTTC
clone_size: -; v_call: TRBV5-1; j_call: TRBJ1-6; d_call: -; cdr3_aa: CASSWVGDVASPLHF; cdr3_nt: TGCGCCAGCAGCTGGGTGGGGGACGTGGCTTCACCCCTCCACTTT
clone_size: -; v_call: TRBV15; j_call: TRBJ1-5; d_call: -; cdr3_aa: CATSRDGANSNQPQHF; cdr3_nt: TGTGCCACCAGCAGAGACGGGGCGAATAGCAATCAGCCCCAGCATTTT
clone_size: -; v_call: TRBV6-1; j_call: TRBJ1-2; d_call: TRBD1; cdr3_aa: CASSEADWTGGVYGYTF; cdr3_nt: TGTGCCAGCAGTGAAGCCGATTGGACAGGGGGGGTCTATGGCTACACCTTC
clone_size: -; v_call: TRBV11-3; j_call: TRBJ2-2; d_call: -; cdr3_aa: CASSLVGFSNTGELFF; cdr3_nt: TGTGCCAGCAGCTTGGTCGGGTTTTCGAACACCGGGGAGCTGTTTTTT
clone_size: medium-sized; v_call: TRBV19; j_call: TRBJ1-1; d_call: -; cdr3_aa: CASSAPVGLRTEAFF; cdr3_nt: TGTGCCAGTAGTGCCCCGGTGGGGTTGAGGACTGAAGCTTTCTTT
clone_size: medium-sized; v_call: TRBV6-8; j_call: TRBJ1-2; d_call: -; cdr3_aa: CASSYSSGGGYTF; cdr3_nt: TGTGCCAGCAGTTACTCGAGCGGGGGTGGCTACACCTTC
clone_size: -; v_call: TRBV10-2; j_call: TRBJ1-3; d_call: TRBD1; cdr3_aa: CASSESTMGRAGGRNTIYF; cdr3_nt: TGCGCCAGCAGTGAGTCGACTATGGGAAGGGCAGGGGGTAGAAACACCATATATTTT
clone_size: many; v_call: TRBV9; j_call: TRBJ2-7; d_call: -; cdr3_aa: CASSLGASSYEQYF; cdr3_nt: TGTGCCAGCAGCTTAGGGGCGTCCTCCTACGAGCAGTACTTC
clone_size: -; v_call: TRBV6-8; j_call: TRBJ2-2; d_call: -; cdr3_aa: CASSYSTTGGRLFF; cdr3_nt: TGTGCCAGCAGTTACTCGACCACCGGGGGACGGCTGTTTTTT
clone_size: many; v_call: TRBV11-3; j_call: TRBJ1-2; d_call: TRBD1; cdr3_aa: CASSTLPPGQGGYTF; cdr3_nt: TGTGCCAGCAGCACACTACCTCCGGGACAGGGTGGCTACACCTTC
clone_size: -; v_call: TRBV5-1; j_call: TRBJ1-1; d_call: -; cdr3_aa: CASSSRGGTVNTEAFF; cdr3_nt: TGCGCCAGCAGCTCTCGTGGCGGGACGGTGAACACTGAAGCTTTCTTT
clone_size: -; v_call: TRBV29-1; j_call: TRBJ1-6; d_call: TRBD1; cdr3_aa: CSTGQVRPYNSPLHF; cdr3_nt: TGCAGCACCGGACAGGTGAGACCCTATAATTCACCCCTCCACTTT
clone_size: few; v_call: TRBV6-8; j_call: TRBJ1-5; d_call: -; cdr3_aa: CAISDYAWGNQPQHF; cdr3_nt: TGTGCCATCAGTGACTATGCTTGGGGCAATCAGCCCCAGCATTTT
clone_size: -; v_call: TRBV29-1; j_call: TRBJ2-7; d_call: TRBD1; cdr3_aa: CSVEGPDREENEQYF; cdr3_nt: TGCAGCGTTGAAGGCCCGGACAGGGAGGAGAACGAGCAGTACTTC
clone_size: large; v_call: TRBV6-8; j_call: TRBJ2-2; d_call: -; cdr3_aa: CASSLILDGELFF; cdr3_nt: TGTGCCAGCAGTCTAATCCTGGACGGGGAGCTGTTTTTT
clone_size: -; v_call: TRBV19; j_call: TRBJ2-4; d_call: -; cdr3_aa: CASSTLDRKNIQYF; cdr3_nt: TGTGCCAGTAGTACACTGGACCGCAAAAACATTCAGTACTTC
clone_size: many; v_call: TRBV11-3; j_call: TRBJ1-1; d_call: TRBD1; cdr3_aa: CASSTDRALMNTEAFF; cdr3_nt: TGTGCCAGCAGTACGGACAGGGCCTTAATGAACACTGAAGCTTTCTTT
clone_size: -; v_call: TRBV25-1; j_call: TRBJ1-4; d_call: -; cdr3_aa: CASSLGRGTTNEKLFF; cdr3_nt: TGTGCCAGCAGTCTCGGGCGGGGCACAACTAATGAAAAACTGTTTTTT
clone_size: -; v_call: TRBV29-1; j_call: TRBJ2-2; d_call: -; cdr3_aa: CSVDDSQSNTGELFF; cdr3_nt: TGCAGCGTTGACGACAGCCAGTCGAACACCGGGGAGCTGTTTTTT
clone_size: -; v_call: TRBV28; j_call: TRBJ2-5; d_call: TRBD1; cdr3_aa: CASSYRGRRETQYF; cdr3_nt: TGTGCCAGCAGTTACAGGGGGCGCAGGGAGACCCAGTACTTC
clone_size: few; v_call: TRBV6-8; j_call: TRBJ1-1; d_call: TRBD1; cdr3_aa: CASSPSTTGGEAFF; cdr3_nt: TGTGCCAGCAGCCCGAGTACAACAGGGGGTGAAGCTTTCTTT
clone_size: many; v_call: TRBV11-3; j_call: TRBJ2-1; d_call: -; cdr3_aa: CASSLEAQGSEQFF; cdr3_nt: TGTGCCAGCAGCTTAGAAGCCCAGGGCAGTGAGCAGTTCTTC
clone_size: -; v_call: TRBV6-8; j_call: TRBJ2-1; d_call: TRBD2; cdr3_aa: CASRSGGAHEQFF; cdr3_nt: TGTGCCAGCAGATCGGGAGGGGCCCATGAGCAGTTCTTC
clone_size: -; v_call: TRBV30; j_call: TRBJ1-6; d_call: -; cdr3_aa: CALGGTNNSPLHF; cdr3_nt: TGTGCCTTGGGGGGTACTAATAATTCACCCCTCCACTTT
clone_size: few; v_call: TRBV19; j_call: TRBJ2-1; d_call: -; cdr3_aa: CASGFTSEQFF; cdr3_nt: TGTGCCAGCGGATTTACCTCGGAGCAGTTCTTC
clone_size: -; v_call: TRBV28; j_call: TRBJ1-3; d_call: -; cdr3_aa: CASFKGAGNTIYF; cdr3_nt: TGTGCCAGCTTCAAGGGCGCGGGAAACACCATATATTTT
clone_size: few; v_call: TRBV9; j_call: TRBJ2-3; d_call: TRBD2; cdr3_aa: CASSVRRGGTDTQYF; cdr3_nt: TGTGCCAGCAGCGTCCGGCGGGGGGGCACAGATACGCAGTATTTT
clone_size: many; v_call: TRBV6-8; j_call: TRBJ1-5; d_call: -; cdr3_aa: CASSRGGTRQPQHF; cdr3_nt: TGTGCCAGCAGTCGAGGGGGGACCCGTCAGCCCCAGCATTTT
clone_size: -; v_call: TRBV6-8; j_call: TRBJ2-2; d_call: TRBD1; cdr3_aa: CASSAWTGGGSGELFF; cdr3_nt: TGTGCCAGCAGTGCCTGGACAGGGGGCGGCTCCGGGGAGCTGTTTTTT
clone_size: few; v_call: TRBV11-3; j_call: TRBJ2-4; d_call: TRBD1; cdr3_aa: CASSPGTVLAKNIQYF; cdr3_nt: TGTGCCAGCAGCCCGGGGACAGTCCTAGCCAAAAACATTCAGTACTTC
clone_size: -; v_call: TRBV19; j_call: TRBJ2-3; d_call: TRBD1; cdr3_aa: CASSPFETGGIDTQYF; cdr3_nt: TGTGCCAGTAGTCCGTTCGAGACAGGGGGGATAGATACGCAGTATTTT
clone_size: many; v_call: TRBV6-8; j_call: TRBJ1-4; d_call: TRBD1; cdr3_aa: CASSSRDRGPNEKLFF; cdr3_nt: TGTGCCAGCAGTAGCCGGGACAGGGGTCCTAATGAAAAACTGTTTTTT
clone_size: -; v_call: TRBV10-2; j_call: TRBJ2-3; d_call: -; cdr3_aa: CASDGPREYSTDTQYF; cdr3_nt: TGCGCCAGCGATGGTCCTCGGGAGTACAGCACAGATACGCAGTATTTT
clone_size: many; v_call: TRBV11-3; j_call: TRBJ1-1; d_call: -; cdr3_aa: CASSLVAGVNTEAFF; cdr3_nt: TGTGCCAGCAGCTTAGTAGCCGGGGTGAACACTGAAGCTTTCTTT
clone_size: few; v_call: TRBV6-8; j_call: TRBJ1-5; d_call: -; cdr3_aa: CASGEPGSMSNQPQHF; cdr3_nt: TGTGCCAGCGGGGAGCCAGGCTCGATGAGCAATCAGCCCCAGCATTTT
clone_size: few; v_call: TRBV30; j_call: TRBJ2-2; d_call: TRBD1; cdr3_aa: CAWKAGTGNTGELFF; cdr3_nt: TGTGCCTGGAAGGCCGGGACAGGGAACACCGGGGAGCTGTTTTTT